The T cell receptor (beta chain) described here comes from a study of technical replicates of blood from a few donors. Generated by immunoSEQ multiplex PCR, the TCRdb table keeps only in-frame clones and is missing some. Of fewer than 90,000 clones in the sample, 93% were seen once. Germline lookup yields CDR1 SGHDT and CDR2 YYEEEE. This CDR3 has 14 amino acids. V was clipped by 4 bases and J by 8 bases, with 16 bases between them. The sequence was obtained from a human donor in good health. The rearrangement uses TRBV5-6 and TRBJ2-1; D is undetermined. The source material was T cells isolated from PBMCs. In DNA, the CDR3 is TGTGCCAGCAGCCCGTCCGCCTCGGTGGATGAGCAGTTCTTC. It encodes CASSPSASVDEQFF.